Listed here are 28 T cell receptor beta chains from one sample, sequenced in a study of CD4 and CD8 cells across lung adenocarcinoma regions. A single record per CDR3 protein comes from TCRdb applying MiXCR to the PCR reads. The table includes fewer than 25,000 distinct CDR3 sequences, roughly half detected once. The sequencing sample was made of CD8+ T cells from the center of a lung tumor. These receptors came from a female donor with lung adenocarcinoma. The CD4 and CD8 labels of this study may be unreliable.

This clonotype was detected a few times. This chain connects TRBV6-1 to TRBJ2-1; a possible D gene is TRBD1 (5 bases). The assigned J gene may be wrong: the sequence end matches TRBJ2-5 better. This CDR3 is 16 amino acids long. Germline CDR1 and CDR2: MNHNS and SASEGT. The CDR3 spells CASSAPRTPRGETQYF. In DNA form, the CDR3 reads TGTGCCAGCAGTGCGCCAAGGACACCAAGGGGAGAGACCCAGTACTTC.

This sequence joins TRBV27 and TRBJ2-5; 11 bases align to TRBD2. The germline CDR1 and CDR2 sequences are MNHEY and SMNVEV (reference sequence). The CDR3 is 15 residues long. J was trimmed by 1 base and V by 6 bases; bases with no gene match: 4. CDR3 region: CASRVLAGGQETQYF. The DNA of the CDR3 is TGTGCCAGCAGGGTCCTAGCGGGGGGCCAAGAGACCCAGTACTTC.

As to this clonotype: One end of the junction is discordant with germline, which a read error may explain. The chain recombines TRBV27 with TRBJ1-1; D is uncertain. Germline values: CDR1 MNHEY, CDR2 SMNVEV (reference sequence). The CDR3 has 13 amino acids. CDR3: CASHKLENNDYSF. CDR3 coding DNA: TGTGCCAGCCATAAACTAGAGAACAATGACTACTCCTTT.

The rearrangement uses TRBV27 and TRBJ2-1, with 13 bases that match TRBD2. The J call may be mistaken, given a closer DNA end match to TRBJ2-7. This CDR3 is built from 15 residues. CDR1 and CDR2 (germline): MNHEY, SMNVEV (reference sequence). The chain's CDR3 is CASSIGTSGAYEQYF. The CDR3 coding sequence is TGTGCCAGCAGTATCGGGACTAGCGGGGCCTACGAGCAGTACTTC.

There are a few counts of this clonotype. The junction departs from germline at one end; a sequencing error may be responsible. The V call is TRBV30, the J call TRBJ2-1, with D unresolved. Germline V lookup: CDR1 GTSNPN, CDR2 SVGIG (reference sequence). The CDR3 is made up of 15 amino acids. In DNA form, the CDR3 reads TGTGCCTGGCAGAAGGACCGGAGCTCCTACAATGAGCAGTACTTT. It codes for CAWQKDRSSYNEQYF.

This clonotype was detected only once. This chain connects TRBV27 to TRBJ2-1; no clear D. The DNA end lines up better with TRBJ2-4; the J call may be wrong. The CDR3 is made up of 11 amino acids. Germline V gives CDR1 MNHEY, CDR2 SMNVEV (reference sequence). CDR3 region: CASGLQHPQYF. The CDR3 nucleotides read TGTGCCAGCGGCTTACAGCATCCTCAGTACTTC.

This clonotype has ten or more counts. The CDR3 DNA reads as TGTGCCAGCAGTTTGAGCGACGGCGATACGCAGTATTTT. It yields the protein CASSLSDGDTQYF. The V and J genes are TRBV27 and TRBJ2-3, with no clear D. This CDR3 is built from 13 residues. With 3 bases removed from V and 6 bases from J, the gap between germline ends came to 10 bases. Germline V gene data show CDR1 as MNHEY and CDR2 as SMNVEV (reference sequence).

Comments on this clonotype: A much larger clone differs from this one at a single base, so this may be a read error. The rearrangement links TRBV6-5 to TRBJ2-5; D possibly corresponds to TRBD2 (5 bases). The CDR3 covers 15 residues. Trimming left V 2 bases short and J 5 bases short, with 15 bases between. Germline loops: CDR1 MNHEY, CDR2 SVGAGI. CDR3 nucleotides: TGTGCCAGCAGTTACCGGGTCGGACGGAGGGAGACCCAGTACTTC. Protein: CASSYRVGRRETQYF.

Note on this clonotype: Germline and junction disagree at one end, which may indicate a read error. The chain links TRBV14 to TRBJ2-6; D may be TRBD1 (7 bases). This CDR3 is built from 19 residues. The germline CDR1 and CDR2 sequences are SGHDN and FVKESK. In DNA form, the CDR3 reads TGTGCCAGCAACCAAGTGGGAGGACAGGCTGTTGATGGGGCCAACGTCCTGACTTTC. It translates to CASNQVGGQAVDGANVLTF. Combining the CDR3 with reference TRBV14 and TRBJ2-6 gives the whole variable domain EAGVTQFPSHSVIEKGQTVTLRCDPISGHDNLYWYRRVMGKEIKFLLHFVKESKQDESGMPNNRFLAERTGGTYSTLKVQPAELEDSGVYFCASNQVGGQAVDGANVLTFGAGSRLTVL.

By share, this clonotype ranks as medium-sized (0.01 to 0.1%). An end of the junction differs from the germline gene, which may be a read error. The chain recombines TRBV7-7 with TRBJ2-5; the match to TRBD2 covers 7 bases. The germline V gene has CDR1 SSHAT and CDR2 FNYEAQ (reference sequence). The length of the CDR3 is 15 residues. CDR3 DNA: TGTGCTAGCAGCTTCCCGTGGGAGGGGAGAGAGACCCAGTACTTC. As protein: CASSFPWEGRETQYF. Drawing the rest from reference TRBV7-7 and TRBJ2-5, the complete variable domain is GAGVSQSPRYKVTKRGQDVTLRCDPISSHATLYWYQQALGQGPEFLTYFNYEAQPDKSGLPSDRFSAERPEGSISTLTIQRTEQRDSAMYRCASSFPWEGRETQYFGPGTRLLVL.

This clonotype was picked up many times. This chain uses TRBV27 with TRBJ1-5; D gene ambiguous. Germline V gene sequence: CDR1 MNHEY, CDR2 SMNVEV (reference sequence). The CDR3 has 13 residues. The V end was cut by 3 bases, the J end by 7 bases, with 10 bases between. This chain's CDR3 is CASSFDWRQPQHF. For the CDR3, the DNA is TGTGCCAGCAGTTTTGACTGGCGCCAGCCCCAGCATTTT.

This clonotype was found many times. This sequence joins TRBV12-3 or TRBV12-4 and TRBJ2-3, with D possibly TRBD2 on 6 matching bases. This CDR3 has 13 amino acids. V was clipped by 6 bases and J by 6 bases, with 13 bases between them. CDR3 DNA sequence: TGTGCCAGCAGCGAGACTAGGACTGATACGCAGTATTTT. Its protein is CASSETRTDTQYF.

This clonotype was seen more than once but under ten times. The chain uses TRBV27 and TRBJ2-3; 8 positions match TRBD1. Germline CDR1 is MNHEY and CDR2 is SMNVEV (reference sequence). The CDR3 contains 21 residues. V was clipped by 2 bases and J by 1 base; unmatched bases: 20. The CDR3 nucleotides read TGTGCCAGCAGTTTAAACCCTGGAGCCAGGGGGCGCGTATTGGGCACAGATACGCAGTATTTT. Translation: CASSLNPGARGRVLGTDTQYF.

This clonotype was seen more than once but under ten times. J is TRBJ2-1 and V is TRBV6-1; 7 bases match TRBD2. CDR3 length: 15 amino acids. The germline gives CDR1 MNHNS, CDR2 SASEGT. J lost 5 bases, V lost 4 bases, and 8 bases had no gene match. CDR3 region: CASSALLAGDNEQFF. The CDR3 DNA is TGTGCCAGCAGTGCCCTTCTGGCGGGGGACAATGAGCAGTTCTTC.

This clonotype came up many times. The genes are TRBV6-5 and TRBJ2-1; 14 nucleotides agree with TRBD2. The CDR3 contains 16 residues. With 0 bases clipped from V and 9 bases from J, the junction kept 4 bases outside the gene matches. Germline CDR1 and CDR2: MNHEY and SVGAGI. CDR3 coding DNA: TGTGCCAGCAGTTACTCGGGACTAGCGGGAGAGTTTGAGCAGTTCTTC. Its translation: CASSYSGLAGEFEQFF.

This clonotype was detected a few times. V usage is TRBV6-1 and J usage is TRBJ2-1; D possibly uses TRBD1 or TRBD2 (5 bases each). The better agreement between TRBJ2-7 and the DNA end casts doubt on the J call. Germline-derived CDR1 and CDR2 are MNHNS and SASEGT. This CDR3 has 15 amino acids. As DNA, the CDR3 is TGTGCCAGCAGTGAAGCAGGAGGCCCCAGGGACGAGCAGTACTTC. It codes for CASSEAGGPRDEQYF.

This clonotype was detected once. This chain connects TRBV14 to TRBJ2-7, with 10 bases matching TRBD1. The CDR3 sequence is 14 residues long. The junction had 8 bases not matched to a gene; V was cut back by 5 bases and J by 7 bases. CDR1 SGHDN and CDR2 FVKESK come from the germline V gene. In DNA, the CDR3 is TGTGCCAGCAGCTTGGGGACAGGGGTGGAGGAGCAGTACTTC. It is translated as CASSLGTGVEEQYF. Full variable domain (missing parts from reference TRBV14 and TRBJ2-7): EAGVTQFPSHSVIEKGQTVTLRCDPISGHDNLYWYRRVMGKEIKFLLHFVKESKQDESGMPNNRFLAERTGGTYSTLKVQPAELEDSGVYFCASSLGTGVEEQYFGPGTRLTVT.

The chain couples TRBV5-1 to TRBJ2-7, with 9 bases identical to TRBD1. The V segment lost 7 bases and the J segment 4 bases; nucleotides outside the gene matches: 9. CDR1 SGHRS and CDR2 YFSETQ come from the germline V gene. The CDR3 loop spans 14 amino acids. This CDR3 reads CASANTGGSYEQYF. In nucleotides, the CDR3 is TGCGCCAGCGCTAATACAGGGGGCTCTTACGAGCAGTACTTC.

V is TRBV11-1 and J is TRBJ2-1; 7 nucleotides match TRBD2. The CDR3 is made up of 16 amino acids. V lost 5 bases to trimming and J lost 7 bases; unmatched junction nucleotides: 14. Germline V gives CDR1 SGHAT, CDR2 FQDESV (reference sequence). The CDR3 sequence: CASSQGVAGAGNEQFF. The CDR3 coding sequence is TGTGCCAGCAGCCAAGGGGTGGCGGGAGCTGGGAATGAGCAGTTCTTC. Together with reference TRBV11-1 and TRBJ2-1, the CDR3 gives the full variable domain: EAEVAQSPRYKITEKSQAVAFWCDPISGHATLYWYRQILGQGPELLVQFQDESVVDDSQLPKDRFSAERLKGVDSTLKIQPAELGDSAMYLCASSQGVAGAGNEQFFGPGTRLTVL.

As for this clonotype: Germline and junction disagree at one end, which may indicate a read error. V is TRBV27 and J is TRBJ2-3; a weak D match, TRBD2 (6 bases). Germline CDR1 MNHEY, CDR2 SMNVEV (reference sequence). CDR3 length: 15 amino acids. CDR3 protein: CASRQRVGATNTQYF. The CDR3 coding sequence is TGTGCCAGCAGGCAGCGGGTGGGAGCCACAAATACGCAGTATTTT.

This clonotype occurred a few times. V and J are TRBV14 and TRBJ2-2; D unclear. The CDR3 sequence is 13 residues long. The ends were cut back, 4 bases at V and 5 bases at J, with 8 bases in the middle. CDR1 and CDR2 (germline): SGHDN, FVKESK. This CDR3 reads CASSPLWTGELFF. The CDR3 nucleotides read TGTGCCAGCAGCCCGTTATGGACCGGGGAGCTGTTTTTT.

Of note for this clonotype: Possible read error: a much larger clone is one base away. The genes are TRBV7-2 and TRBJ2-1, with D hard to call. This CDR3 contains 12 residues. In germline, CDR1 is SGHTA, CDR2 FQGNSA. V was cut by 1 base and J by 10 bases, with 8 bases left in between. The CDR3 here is CASSLDHYEQFF. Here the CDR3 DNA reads TGTGCCAGCAGCTTAGATCACTACGAGCAGTTCTTC.

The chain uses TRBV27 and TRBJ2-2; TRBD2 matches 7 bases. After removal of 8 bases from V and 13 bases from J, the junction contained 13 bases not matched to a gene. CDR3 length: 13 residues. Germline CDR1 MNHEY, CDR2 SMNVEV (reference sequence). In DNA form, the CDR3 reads TGTGCCAGCGCGGGGGTTAACACCGGGACGCTGTTTTTT. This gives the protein CASAGVNTGTLFF.

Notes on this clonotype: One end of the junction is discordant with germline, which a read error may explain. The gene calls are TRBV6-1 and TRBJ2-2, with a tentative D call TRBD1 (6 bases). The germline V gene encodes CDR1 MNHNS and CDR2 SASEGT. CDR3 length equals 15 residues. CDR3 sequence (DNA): TGTGCCAGCAGGGCAACTAGGGGGAACGCCGGGGAGCTGTTTTTT. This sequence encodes CASRATRGNAGELFF.

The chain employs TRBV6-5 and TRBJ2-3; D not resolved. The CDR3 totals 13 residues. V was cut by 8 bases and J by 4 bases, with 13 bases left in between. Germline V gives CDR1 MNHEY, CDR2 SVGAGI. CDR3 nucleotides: TGTGCCAGCCGTCTAGTCGGGTCAGATACGCAGTATTTT. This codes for CASRLVGSDTQYF.

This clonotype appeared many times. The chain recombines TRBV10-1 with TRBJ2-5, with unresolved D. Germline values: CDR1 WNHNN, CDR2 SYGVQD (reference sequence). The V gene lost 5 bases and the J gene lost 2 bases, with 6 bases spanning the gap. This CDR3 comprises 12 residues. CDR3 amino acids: CASSNQQETQYF. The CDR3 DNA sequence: TGCGCCAGCAGTAACCAACAAGAGACCCAGTACTTC.

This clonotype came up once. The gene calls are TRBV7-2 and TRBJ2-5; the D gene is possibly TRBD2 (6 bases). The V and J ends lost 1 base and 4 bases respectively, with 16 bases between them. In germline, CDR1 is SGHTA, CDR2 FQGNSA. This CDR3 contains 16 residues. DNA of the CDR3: TGTGCCAGCAGCTTAGGGGCGGGGAGGCTTGGAGAGACCCAGTACTTC. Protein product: CASSLGAGRLGETQYF. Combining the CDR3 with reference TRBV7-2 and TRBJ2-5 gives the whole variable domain GAGVSQSPSNKVTEKGKDVELRCDPISGHTALYWYRQSLGQGLEFLIYFQGNSAPDKSGLPSDRFSAERTGGSVSTLTIQRTQQEDSAVYLCASSLGAGRLGETQYFGPGTRLLVL.

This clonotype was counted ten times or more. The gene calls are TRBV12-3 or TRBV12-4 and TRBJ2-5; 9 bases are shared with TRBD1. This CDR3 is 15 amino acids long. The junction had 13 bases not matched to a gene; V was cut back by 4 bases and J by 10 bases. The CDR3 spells CASSWNTGTGRNQYF. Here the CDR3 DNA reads TGTGCCAGCAGTTGGAACACAGGGACAGGGAGGAACCAGTACTTC.